This TCR beta chain was profiled in a study of blood T cell repertoires in COVID-19. About the study: The study drew acute and convalescent COVID-19 samples from the United States, Italy and Spain.

As processed by the authors: Scientists estimated how many nucleated cells there were by amplifying reference gene primers. TCRdb's table, derived via immunoSEQ multiplex PCR, lists solely in-frame clones and lacks some. The V and J calls and clone size come from that table; D and trimming were worked out from the DNA. Of approximately 100,000 clones in the sample, under 85% are singletons; the top ten hold around 15%. V lost 4 bases to trimming and J lost 1 base, with 16 bases between them. The germline CDR1 and CDR2 sequences are SGHAT and FQNNGV. The CDR3 totals 16 residues. This receptor was taken from a woman aged 60-75 years with acute or convalescent COVID-19. The J gene is TRBJ2-5, the V gene TRBV11-2; perhaps TRBD2 as D (5 bases). Sequencing input: peripheral blood. CDR3 DNA sequence: TGTGCCAGCAGCTCGGGTGGGTTGCGGGCCCAAGAGACCCAGTACTTC. This sequence encodes CASSSGGLRAQETQYF.